This T cell receptor beta chain was documented in a study of control samples from healthy donors and cancer patients. V shed 4 bases and J 2 bases; nucleotides not matched to a gene: 7. The CDR3 has 15 amino acids. CDR1 and CDR2 (germline): MDHEN, SYDVKM. Generated by immunoSEQ multiplex PCR, the TCRdb table keeps only in-frame clones and is missing some. This table holds some 130,000 clones, roughly 92% found once. This receptor was identified in a man aged 25 to 40 in good health. The gene calls are TRBV28 and TRBJ1-2; 7 nucleotides agree with TRBD1. The sample comprised blood. The CDR3 sequence is CASSSHDRENYGYTF. The CDR3, as DNA: TGTGCCAGCAGTTCCCATGACAGGGAAAACTATGGCTACACCTTC.